This T cell receptor (beta chain) was profiled in a study of control samples from healthy donors and cancer patients. Trimming stripped 4 bases from V and 5 bases from J, with 13 bases between. This CDR3 spans 15 amino acids. Germline V gives CDR1 SGHRS, CDR2 YFSETQ. Measured with immunoSEQ multiplex PCR; TCRdb has only the in-frame clones, and not every one. The sample records 75,000 to 100,000 clones, roughly 92% being singletons. Sequencing was done on a sample of blood. The chain carries TRBV5-1 and TRBJ1-6, with D unclear. This receptor was taken from a human donor in good health. The donor label of this sample is uncertain. The DNA of the CDR3 is TGCGCCAGCAGCCCTAGGACGATAGATAATTCACCCCTCCACTTT. Translated: CASSPRTIDNSPLHF.